This T cell receptor (beta chain) was sequenced for a study of blood T cell repertoires in COVID-19. At the level of the study: The origin of the acute and convalescent COVID-19 samples was the United States, Italy and Spain. Sample material is recorded as cDNA or gDNA derived from T cells, B-cell-depleted T cells, or PBMCs.

In the authors' workflow: Amplified reference gene primers provided the basis for estimating nucleated cell counts. Only in-frame clones appear in the TCRdb table, and some are missing; sequencing was by immunoSEQ multiplex PCR. V and J calls and clone size are as listed in that table; D and trimming were resolved from the DNA. The sample records 200,000 to 250,000 clones, approximately 86% being singletons. A note on this clone: Other nucleotide sequences in the sample specify the same CDR3.

This CDR3 has 13 residues. Germline-derived CDR1 and CDR2 are SGHTA and FQGNSA. Trimming left V 5 bases short and J 2 bases short, with 10 bases between. The TCR sequence derives from a woman in her seventies with active or convalescent COVID-19. The gene calls are TRBV7-2 and TRBJ2-7; tentative D call: TRBD2 (5 bases). Sequencing input: peripheral blood. The CDR3, as DNA: TGTGCCAGCAGCCCCGGGGTTACCTACGAGCAGTACTTC. Translated: CASSPGVTYEQYF.